The 3 T cell receptor beta chains below were found in one sample sequenced in a study of cytomegalovirus exposure and HLA in healthy donors (dated by TCRdb to 2016 to 2017). The library came from the immunoSEQ multiplex PCR assay. A mixture of 60 forward primers for TCR Vbeta segments and 13 reverse primers for TCR Jbeta segments was used in the multiplex PCR. TCRdb retrieved this table from immuneACCESS and kept in-frame rearrangements only. Not all clones are present; in checked studies, unresolved V genes account for under half, and no reason is known for the remainder. This sample lists about 300,000 clones; roughly 85% were detected once. Of the sample, 3.5% to 4% falls within the top ten clones. Sequencing was done on a sample of PBMCs. These receptors all stem from a man in his forties or fifties in good health and CMV-seropositive.

V gene TRBV5-6 combines with J gene TRBJ2-4; 8 positions agree with TRBD1. Germline V gives CDR1 SGHDT, CDR2 YYEEEE. This CDR3 is built from 16 residues. Trimming took 4 bases from V and 6 from J; bases not matched to a gene: 12. CDR3 loop: CASSASSGGALNIQYF. The DNA for the CDR3 is TGTGCCAGCAGCGCGAGCTCAGGGGGCGCGCTAAACATTCAGTACTTC. The entire variable domain, with the rest obtained from reference TRBV5-6 and TRBJ2-4, is as follows: DAGVTQSPTHLIKTRGQQVTLRCSPKSGHDTVSWYQQALGQGPQFIFQYYEEEERQRGNFPDRFSGHQFPNYSSELNVNALLLGDSALYLCASSASSGGALNIQYFGAGTRLSVL.

V usage is TRBV7-9 and J usage is TRBJ2-3; TRBD2 matches 8 bases. With 6 bases clipped from V and 4 bases from J, the junction kept 6 bases outside the gene matches. Germline values: CDR1 SEHNR, CDR2 FQNEAQ (reference sequence). The CDR3 consists of 14 residues. The chain's CDR3 is CASRLGAGADTQYF. The DNA of the CDR3 is TGTGCCAGCAGGTTGGGAGCGGGAGCAGATACGCAGTATTTT.

The rearrangement joins TRBV7-8 to TRBJ1-4, with 11 bases aligning to TRBD1. Germline CDR1 is SGHVS and CDR2 is FQNEAQ. The trim removed 4 bases at V and 8 bases at J, leaving 6 bases unmatched. CDR3 length: 15 residues. CDR3 DNA: TGTGCCAGCAGCTCAGGGACAGGGGGAGACGAAAAACTGTTTTTT. Translation gives CASSSGTGGDEKLFF.